The 19 T cell receptor beta chains in this list originate from one sample, sequenced in a study of blood T cells in healthy people across ages. A J-beta primer mix and a sample-barcoded 5' primer were used in a second PCR of about 7 to 12 cycles. In TCRdb, the 5' RACE reads were re-called with MiXCR into one record per CDR3 protein. The sample contains 700,000 to 850,000 distinct CDR3 sequences, around 36% of which appear only once. The sequenced sample was blood. The receptors derive from a man between 18 and 35 years old in good health.

The V gene is TRBV29-1, the J gene TRBJ2-1, with D perhaps assigned TRBD1 or TRBD2 (7 bases each). The CDR3 sequence is 16 residues long. With 7 bases removed from V and 0 bases from J, the gap between germline ends came to 19 bases. Germline V gene data show CDR1 as SQVTM and CDR2 as ANQGSEA. CDR3 residues: CSALGWEGASYNEQFF. The CDR3 DNA reads as TGCAGCGCCCTCGGATGGGAGGGGGCCTCCTACAATGAGCAGTTCTTC.

The chain employs TRBV29-1 and TRBJ1-1, with a possible D match to TRBD1 (6 bases). Germline V gene lookup returns CDR1 SQVTM and CDR2 ANQGSEA. The CDR3 consists of 10 residues. Between the trimmed V and J ends, which lost 5 bases and 8 bases, there was a span of 9 bases. In nucleotides, the CDR3 is TGCAGCGTTAGGGGGGCAGAAGCTTTCTTT. Translating it yields CSVRGAEAFF.

With regard to this clonotype: A single base separates this from a much larger clone, so it may be a read error. The rearrangement uses TRBV20-1 and TRBJ2-7; TRBD2 is a possible D gene (5 bases). The ends were cut back, 2 bases at V and 10 bases at J, with 18 bases in the middle. The germline CDR1 and CDR2 sequences are DFQATT and SNEGSKA (reference sequence). There are 13 residues in the CDR3. The CDR3 DNA is TGCAGTGCTAGACGTCCCCAAGTGGAGGCCCAGTACTTC. This translates into CSARRPQVEAQYF.

With regard to this clonotype: This sequence may be a read error, since a much larger clone differs from it by one base. J is TRBJ1-2 and V is TRBV4-3; 9 bases agree with TRBD1. V lost 2 bases, J lost 4 bases, and 2 bases stayed unmatched. The CDR3 sequence is 14 residues long. Looked up from germline, CDR1 is LGHNA and CDR2 is YSLEER. As DNA, the CDR3 is TGCGCCAGCAGCCAAAGGGGACAGGGCTATGGCTACACCTTC. Translating it yields CASSQRGQGYGYTF.

This clonotype was seen only a few times. This chain connects TRBV6-5 to TRBJ1-1; TRBD1 agrees at 7 bases. Germline loops: CDR1 MNHEY, CDR2 SVGAGI. V lost 3 bases and J lost 1; bases outside the gene matches: 5. The CDR3 totals 15 residues. Written as DNA, the CDR3 is TGTGCCAGCAGTTATAACAGGGGAGGGAACACTGAAGCTTTCTTT. Protein product: CASSYNRGGNTEAFF.

V is TRBV4-1 and J is TRBJ2-5, with 13 bases matching TRBD2. This CDR3 region has 16 residues. The germline CDR1 and CDR2 sequences are MGHRA and YSYEKL. V trimming: 8 bases; J trimming: 2 bases; junction bases outside the gene matches: 8. The CDR3 reads CASGPGLAGAQETQYF. The CDR3 DNA is TGCGCCAGCGGCCCAGGACTAGCGGGGGCGCAAGAGACCCAGTACTTC.

Only a few counts were recorded for this clonotype. This CDR3 reads CASSNGGIAYEQYF. Written as DNA, the CDR3 is TGTGCCAGCAGCAACGGTGGGATAGCCTACGAGCAGTACTTC. This chain connects TRBV5-6 to TRBJ2-7; D not resolved. Trimming stripped 4 bases from V and 2 bases from J, with 13 bases between. CDR1 and CDR2 (germline): SGHDT, YYEEEE. CDR3 length: 14 amino acids.

Only a few counts were recorded for this clonotype. The CDR3 DNA is TGTGCCAGCAGTCAAAAGGGGCCCAATCAGCCCCAGCATTTT. Its protein is CASSQKGPNQPQHF. The rearrangement joins TRBV2 to TRBJ1-5; the D gene is possibly TRBD1 (5 bases). Per the germline V gene, CDR1 is SNHLY and CDR2 is FYNNEI. Deletions cut 5 bases from V and 3 bases from J, with 11 bases between. The CDR3 is 14 residues long.

At least ten counts were recorded for this clonotype. The rearrangement links TRBV12-3 or TRBV12-4 to TRBJ2-1; TRBD1 matches 7 bases. The junction had 4 bases not matched to a gene; V was cut back by 4 bases and J by 7 bases. The CDR3 length is 13 residues. The DNA of the CDR3 is TGTGCCAGCAGTTACATACAGGGGAATGAGCAGTTCTTC. This sequence encodes CASSYIQGNEQFF.

The chain employs TRBV2 and TRBJ2-1; maybe TRBD2 (5 bases). TRBJ2-7 matches the DNA end more closely, so the J call is doubtful. The germline gives CDR1 SNHLY, CDR2 FYNNEI. The CDR3 runs 15 residues. The CDR3 DNA reads as TGTGCCAGCAGTTCTAGCCATCTCTCCTACAATGAGCAGTACTTC. This gives the protein CASSSSHLSYNEQYF.

Comment on this clonotype: The germline gene is not matched at one end of the junction; a read error may be the cause. The V gene is TRBV15, the J gene TRBJ1-5, with 8 bases matching TRBD1. The CDR3 loop spans 18 amino acids. Germline V lookup: CDR1 LNHNV, CDR2 YYDKDF (reference sequence). CDR3 loop: CAISRGQGARESNQPQHF. The CDR3 DNA reads TGTGCCATCAGCAGAGGACAGGGTGCGCGGGAAAGCAATCAGCCCCAGCATTTT. Full variable domain (remainder filled in from reference TRBV15 and TRBJ1-5): DAMVIQNPRYQVTQFGKPVTLSCSQTLNHNVMYWYQQKSSQAPKLLFHYYDKDFNNEADTPDNFQSRRPNTSFCFLDIRSPGLGDTAMYLCAISRGQGARESNQPQHFGDGTRLSIL.

CDR3 in amino acids: CASSLEGQAYNEQFF. The DNA of the CDR3 is TGTGCCAGCAGCTTGGAGGGACAGGCTTACAATGAGCAGTTCTTC. The rearrangement joins TRBV5-5 to TRBJ2-1, with 8 nucleotides matching TRBD1. The CDR3 has 15 amino acids. Trimming removed 0 bases from V and 4 bases from J; junction bases left unmatched: 3. Germline V gene sequence: CDR1 SGHKS, CDR2 YYEKEE (reference sequence).

This chain uses TRBV7-9 with TRBJ2-5; tentative D call: TRBD1 (6 bases). The J call is in doubt because the DNA end fits TRBJ2-1 better. The CDR3 is 14 amino acids. CDR1 and CDR2 from the germline V gene are SEHNR and FQNEAQ (reference sequence). The CDR3 DNA reads as TGTGCCAGCAGCTTAGCGACAGGCCAAGAGACCCAGTTCTTC. This sequence encodes CASSLATGQETQFF.

This chain joins TRBV2 and TRBJ2-3; no definite D call. In germline, CDR1 is SNHLY, CDR2 FYNNEI. The CDR3 runs to 11 residues. V lost 6 bases to trimming and J lost 10 bases, with 11 bases between them. CDR3 protein: CASRGSGPQYF. CDR3 nucleotides: TGTGCCAGCAGGGGGTCAGGCCCGCAGTATTTT.

Points on this clonotype: Being one base from a much bigger clone, this may be a read error. The gene calls are TRBV7-2 and TRBJ2-5; perhaps TRBD1 as D (6 bases). Deletions cut 3 bases from V and 5 bases from J, with 13 bases between. Germline loops: CDR1 SGHTA, CDR2 FQGNSA. The CDR3 extends over 14 amino acids. The CDR3 sequence: CASSFLDTGETQYF. The DNA of the CDR3 is TGTGCCAGCAGCTTCCTCGACACAGGGGAGACCCAGTACTTC.

The chain links TRBV19 to TRBJ2-5; 11 bases line up with TRBD2. Germline trimming cut 6 bases from V and 2 bases from J; bases unmatched to any gene: 5. Germline V lookup: CDR1 LNHDA, CDR2 SQIVND (reference sequence). The CDR3 covers 15 residues. Here the CDR3 reads CASRPLAGVQETQYF. Here the CDR3 DNA reads TGTGCCAGTAGACCACTAGCGGGGGTGCAAGAGACCCAGTACTTC.

In regard to this clonotype: One junction end disagrees with the germline gene, perhaps due to a read error. The J gene is TRBJ2-3, the V gene TRBV20-1, with 8 bases identical to TRBD1. The CDR3 has 15 residues. Per the germline V gene, CDR1 is DFQATT and CDR2 is SNEGSKA (reference sequence). Here the CDR3 DNA reads TGCAGTGCTGGAGAGGTCCAGGGGGCCCTTATTTCGCAGTATTTT. Its protein is CSAGEVQGALISQYF.

Worth noting for this clonotype: Since a much larger clone is just one base distant, this may be a read error. The rearrangement links TRBV9 to TRBJ2-7; D not resolved. Per the germline V gene, CDR1 is SGDLS and CDR2 is YYNGEE. CDR3 length: 13 amino acids. The DNA for the CDR3 is TGTACCAGCAGCGTAGGTGCCGGCTACGAGCAGTACTTC. This encodes CTSSVGAGYEQYF. Full variable domain (outside the CDR3, taken from reference TRBV9 and TRBJ2-7): DSGVTQTPKHLITATGQRVTLRCSPRSGDLSVYWYQQSLDQGLQFLIQYYNGEERAKGNILERFSAQQFPDLHSELNLSSLELGDSALYFCTSSVGAGYEQYFGPGTRLTVT.

The V gene is TRBV7-9, the J gene TRBJ1-4, with D unclear. V shed 0 bases and J shed 7 bases, with 9 bases lying between them. This CDR3 comprises 14 residues. Germline V lookup: CDR1 SEHNR, CDR2 FQNEAQ (reference sequence). The CDR3 DNA follows: TGTGCCAGCAGCTTAGCGTACGGAAGTGAAAAACTGTTTTTT. Its protein is CASSLAYGSEKLFF.